These T cell receptor beta chains were read from a single sample in a study of lymphopenia after photon versus proton radiotherapy. The method was immunoSEQ multiplex PCR; TCRdb's version includes in-frame clones alone and lacks a portion of them. The sample has roughly 53,000 clones, over 70% seen once. The sample in question was peripheral blood, obtained from a patient treated with photon-based radiotherapy. Receptor source: a man between 50 and 59 years old with gastric cancer. CDR3s include the opening cysteine and the closing phenylalanine or tryptophan. Fields, in order: CDR3 length, D gene, J gene, clone size, V gene, CDR3 protein, CDR3 DNA. The D gene is left open where the match is weak. Where a row states a size, it is once, few, many or the class of an expanded clone; other rows omit it.

CDR3 length: 12
D gene: NA
J gene: TRBJ1-2
clone size: NA
V gene: TRBV4-1
CDR3 protein: CASSQPLSGRTF
CDR3 DNA: TGCGCCAGCAGCCAACCCTTGAGTGGCAGAACCTTC

CDR3 length: 15
D gene: NA
J gene: TRBJ2-1
clone size: NA
V gene: TRBV7-2
CDR3 protein: CASSLGLSPLNEQFF
CDR3 DNA: TGTGCCAGCAGCTTAGGGCTAAGCCCCCTCAATGAGCAGTTCTTC

CDR3 length: 16
D gene: NA
J gene: TRBJ2-2
clone size: few
V gene: TRBV27
CDR3 protein: CASSWARVTNTGELFF
CDR3 DNA: TGTGCCAGCAGTTGGGCACGGGTTACGAACACCGGGGAGCTGTTTTTT

CDR3 length: 14
D gene: NA
J gene: TRBJ1-2
clone size: once
V gene: TRBV7-2
CDR3 protein: CASSLEQGQAGYTF
CDR3 DNA: TGTGCCAGCAGCTTAGAGCAGGGTCAAGCTGGCTACACCTTC

CDR3 length: 16
D gene: TRBD2
J gene: TRBJ2-1
clone size: NA
V gene: TRBV15
CDR3 protein: CATSRGLAVTYNEQFF
CDR3 DNA: TGTGCCACCAGCAGAGGTCTAGCGGTTACCTACAATGAGCAGTTCTTC

CDR3 length: 13
D gene: NA
J gene: TRBJ2-7
clone size: NA
V gene: TRBV29-1
CDR3 protein: CSVEKGGSYEQYF
CDR3 DNA: TGCAGCGTTGAAAAGGGGGGCTCCTACGAGCAGTACTTC

CDR3 length: 15
D gene: TRBD2
J gene: TRBJ2-5
clone size: NA
V gene: TRBV6-1
CDR3 protein: CASRRAGGSGETQYF
CDR3 DNA: TGTGCCAGCAGGAGAGCGGGAGGGTCGGGGGAGACCCAGTACTTC

CDR3 length: 14
D gene: NA
J gene: TRBJ2-5
clone size: NA
V gene: TRBV5-4
CDR3 protein: CASSLVADQETQYF
CDR3 DNA: TGTGCCAGCAGCTTGGTGGCGGACCAAGAGACCCAGTACTTC

CDR3 length: 12
D gene: NA
J gene: TRBJ2-7
clone size: NA
V gene: TRBV11-2
CDR3 protein: CASSLDWDEQYF
CDR3 DNA: TGTGCCAGCAGCTTAGACTGGGACGAGCAGTACTTC

CDR3 length: 13
D gene: NA
J gene: TRBJ1-1
clone size: NA
V gene: TRBV11-1
CDR3 protein: CASSLVLNTEAFF
CDR3 DNA: TGTGCCAGCAGCTTAGTCCTGAACACTGAAGCTTTCTTT

CDR3 length: 13
D gene: TRBD1
J gene: TRBJ1-2
clone size: NA
V gene: TRBV6-5
CDR3 protein: CASTGGQYYGYTF
CDR3 DNA: TGTGCCAGCACCGGGGGACAGTACTATGGCTACACCTTC

CDR3 length: 16
D gene: TRBD2
J gene: TRBJ2-1
clone size: NA
V gene: TRBV18
CDR3 protein: CASSPIASGVNNEQFF
CDR3 DNA: TGTGCCAGCTCACCGATTGCTAGCGGGGTAAACAATGAGCAGTTCTTC

CDR3 length: 16
D gene: TRBD2
J gene: TRBJ2-7
clone size: NA
V gene: TRBV7-2
CDR3 protein: CASSLDRRAGHYEQYF
CDR3 DNA: TGTGCCAGCAGCTTAGATCGGAGAGCGGGGCACTACGAGCAGTACTTC

CDR3 length: 17
D gene: NA
J gene: TRBJ2-1
clone size: few
V gene: TRBV15
CDR3 protein: CATSRGGLRSFYNEQFF
CDR3 DNA: TGTGCCACCAGCAGAGGTGGCTTGCGGTCTTTCTACAATGAGCAGTTCTTC

CDR3 length: 14
D gene: NA
J gene: TRBJ1-1
clone size: NA
V gene: TRBV6-1
CDR3 protein: CASITGSGNTEAFF
CDR3 DNA: TGTGCCAGTATAACAGGGAGCGGGAACACTGAAGCTTTCTTT

CDR3 length: 19
D gene: NA
J gene: TRBJ2-6
clone size: NA
V gene: TRBV18
CDR3 protein: CASSPRTGTGGSGANVLTF
CDR3 DNA: TGTGCCAGCTCACCGAGAACCGGAACAGGCGGCTCTGGGGCCAACGTCCTGACTTTC

CDR3 length: 13
D gene: TRBD1
J gene: TRBJ1-1
clone size: once
V gene: TRBV7-2
CDR3 protein: CASSRQGNTEAFF
CDR3 DNA: TGTGCCAGCAGCCGACAGGGTAACACTGAAGCTTTCTTT